The source of this T cell receptor (beta chain) is a study of T cell responses to AZD1222 COVID-19 vaccine. As to this clone: Its antigen is not identified.

The CDR3 consists of 15 residues. Germline V gene lookup returns CDR1 MNHNS and CDR2 SASEGT. V was cut by 1 base and J by 7 bases, with 16 bases left in between. Repertoires were generated with immunoSEQ multiplex PCR, while TCRdb's copy carries only in-frame clones and drops some. The sample has some 120,000 clones, around 90% seen once. Study findings and constraints: Just a handful of people given AZD1222 tested seropositive at baseline.

The sample here was peripheral blood, taken on day 0 of AZD1222 vaccination. The TCR originated in an adult in good health. The rearrangement joins TRBV6-1 to TRBJ1-2, with D maybe TRBD1 (5 bases). CDR3 nucleotide sequence: TGTGCCAGCAGTGAAGTAGGCAGGACAATGGGTGGCTACACCTTC. Protein sequence: CASSEVGRTMGGYTF.